The 25 T cell receptor beta chains given below trace back to one sample, sequenced in a study of a mutant IDH1 vaccine in newly diagnosed glioma (dated by TCRdb to 2020 to 2022). Library preparation was by the immunoSEQ multiplex PCR assay. Not all clones reach the TCRdb copy of this immuneACCESS table, which keeps in-frame sequences only. Checked studies attribute under half of the gap to unresolved V genes and leave the rest unexplained. Recorded for this sample are around 26,000 clones; roughly 72% of them occurred a single time. Together, the top ten hold around 10% of the sample. The time point label for this specimen denotes: week 11, during vaccination. Every vaccine dose consisted of 300 ug of a 20-mer mutant IDH1 peptide in Montanide, administered subcutaneously together with topical imiquimod. These receptors' antigens are unknown. The material was peripheral blood mononuclear cells (PBMCs), obtained from a glioma patient whose treatment included an IDH1 peptide vaccine. The receptors were gathered from a man younger than 30 with glioma. Some clones in this sample may be carry-over from other donors' samples.

The chain couples TRBV9 to TRBJ2-5; 7 nucleotides agree with TRBD1. CDR1 and CDR2 from the germline V gene are SGDLS and YYNGEE. After removal of 0 bases from V and 3 bases from J, the junction contained 5 bases not matched to a gene. The CDR3 contains 15 residues. CDR3 nucleotides: TGTGCCAGCAGCGTAGCCCCCACAGGGGAAGAGACCCAGTACTTC. Its translation: CASSVAPTGEETQYF.

This clone has more than one count but fewer than ten. The CDR3 loop reads CASSWTGTQHGANVLTF. CDR3 DNA sequence: TGTGCCAGCAGTTGGACAGGTACGCAGCATGGGGCCAACGTCCTGACTTTC. J is TRBJ2-6 and V is TRBV7-2; TRBD1 agrees at 7 bases. The germline V gene has CDR1 SGHTA and CDR2 FQGNSA. CDR3 length: 17 amino acids. J gave up 3 bases and V 6 bases, and 11 bases lay outside the gene matches.

This chain connects TRBV25-1 to TRBJ1-4; 7 bases are a match to TRBD1. V shed 7 bases, J shed 6 bases, and the junction held 11 bases outside the gene matches. This CDR3 region has 15 residues. Germline V lookup: CDR1 MGHDK, CDR2 SYGVNS. The CDR3 DNA reads as TGTGCCAGCAACGGCAGGGACAGAAGGGATGAAAAACTGTTTTTT. This sequence encodes CASNGRDRRDEKLFF.

This clone occurred a few times. The rearrangement uses TRBV6-5 and TRBJ1-1; no clear D gene. With 5 bases removed from V and 1 base from J, the gap between germline ends came to 8 bases. Germline V gives CDR1 MNHEY, CDR2 SVGAGI. The CDR3 consists of 13 residues. In nucleotides, the CDR3 is TGTGCCAGCAGTCTGGCCCCGAACACTGAAGCTTTCTTT. Translating it yields CASSLAPNTEAFF.

The genes are TRBV11-2 and TRBJ1-2; no definite D call. Germline loops: CDR1 SGHAT, CDR2 FQNNGV. This CDR3 spans 13 amino acids. With 5 bases removed from V and 6 bases from J, the gap between germline ends came to 13 bases. The DNA of the CDR3 is TGTGCCAGCAGCCCGGACCTAGGGAATGGCTACACCTTC. Translating gives CASSPDLGNGYTF.

The chain couples TRBV5-4 to TRBJ1-3; 9 bases are a match to TRBD1. Losses at the gene ends were 3 bases for V and 10 bases for J; bases not matched to a gene: 5. The length of the CDR3 is 13 residues. CDR1 is SGHNT, CDR2 YYREEE, per germline (reference sequence). This chain's CDR3 is CASSSGQGSTIYF. CDR3 nucleotide sequence: TGTGCCAGCAGCTCAGGACAGGGGTCTACCATATATTTT.

The chain has TRBV29-1 and TRBJ2-2; 7 bases fit TRBD1. Germline V gives CDR1 SQVTM, CDR2 ANQGSEA. The CDR3 is 13 amino acids. V shed 5 bases and J 3 bases; nucleotides not matched to a gene: 3. Here the CDR3 reads CSVNRGDTGELFF. CDR3 DNA: TGCAGCGTTAACAGGGGAGACACCGGGGAGCTGTTTTTT.

This sequence joins TRBV27 and TRBJ1-5; D unclear. V lost 3 bases, J lost 4 bases, and 10 bases lay in between. Germline lookup yields CDR1 MNHEY and CDR2 SMNVEV (reference sequence). This CDR3 is built from 14 residues. The CDR3 is CASSLSGQNQPQHF. The CDR3 coding sequence is TGTGCCAGCAGTTTGTCTGGCCAGAATCAGCCCCAGCATTTT.

The chain couples TRBV27 to TRBJ2-1; D gene uncertain. Trimming pared 6 bases from V and 4 bases from J, leaving 10 bases between. The CDR3 is 13 amino acids. Germline CDR1 and CDR2: MNHEY and SMNVEV (reference sequence). The CDR3 coding sequence is TGTGCCAGCAGCCGCCCCAGTTACAATGAGCAGTTCTTC. Its protein product is CASSRPSYNEQFF.

The chain is built from TRBV9 and TRBJ1-2; weak D call: TRBD1 (6 bases). V shed 3 bases and J shed 8 bases, with 14 bases lying between them. Germline lookup yields CDR1 SGDLS and CDR2 YYNGEE. The CDR3 runs 13 residues. This CDR3 reads CASSGVGGHGYTF. Written as DNA, the CDR3 is TGTGCCAGCAGCGGTGTTGGGGGGCACGGCTACACCTTC.

The V call is TRBV29-1, the J call TRBJ2-5, with D perhaps given as TRBD1 or TRBD2 (5 bases each). The CDR3 length is 14 residues. Germline CDR1 SQVTM, CDR2 ANQGSEA. V was trimmed by 2 bases and J by 4 bases, leaving 14 bases between them. The CDR3 bases are TGCAGCGTTGAAAGTGGGACCGTTGTAGAGACCCAGTACTTC. It encodes CSVESGTVVETQYF.

V and J are TRBV5-1 and TRBJ1-5; perhaps TRBD1 as D (5 bases). Trimming stripped 4 bases from V and 3 bases from J, with 20 bases between. Germline V lookup: CDR1 SGHRS, CDR2 YFSETQ. CDR3 size: 17 residues. The CDR3 DNA reads TGCGCCAGCAGCCCGGTCGTCTCGGGGGGGATCAATCAGCCCCAGCATTTT. It yields the protein CASSPVVSGGINQPQHF.

The chain employs TRBV19 and TRBJ1-2; D gene ambiguous. The germline V gene has CDR1 LNHDA and CDR2 SQIVND (reference sequence). The CDR3 sequence is 14 residues long. With 9 bases removed from V and 8 bases from J, the gap between germline ends came to 22 bases. In DNA form, the CDR3 reads TGTGCCAGCTTGCCCCGTGGGCGGGTGCAAGGCTACACCTTC. This sequence encodes CASLPRGRVQGYTF.

The chain carries TRBV30 and TRBJ1-2; perhaps TRBD1 as D (5 bases). CDR3 length equals 17 residues. Germline CDR1 reads GTSNPN; CDR2 reads SVGIG (reference sequence). The V and J ends lost 0 bases and 4 bases respectively, with 21 bases between them. The CDR3 DNA follows: TGTGCCTGGAGTGTACAAACGAAGGGGCCAACAGCCTATGGCTACACCTTC. This codes for CAWSVQTKGPTAYGYTF.

In its sample, this clone was seen once. The V and J genes are TRBV13 and TRBJ2-2; D ambiguous. V gave up 6 bases and J gave up 4 bases, with 12 bases separating them. Germline CDR1 is PRHDT and CDR2 is FYEKMQ (reference sequence). The CDR3 runs to 14 residues. The CDR3 region is CASSTGPTTGELFF. In DNA, the CDR3 is TGTGCCAGCAGTACCGGGCCAACCACCGGGGAGCTGTTTTTT.

The rearrangement links TRBV4-3 to TRBJ1-2; D remains ambiguous. The length of the CDR3 is 14 residues. Trimming stripped 0 bases from V and 8 bases from J, with 13 bases between. CDR1 is LGHNA and CDR2 is YSLEER in the germline V gene. The CDR3 coding sequence is TGCGCCAGCAGCCAAGATCGACATAGTCAGGGCTACACCTTC. This codes for CASSQDRHSQGYTF.

The chain combines TRBV20-1 with TRBJ1-3; D is uncertain. The CDR3 runs 11 residues. V gave up 7 bases and J gave up 3 bases, with 7 bases separating them. Germline lookup yields CDR1 DFQATT and CDR2 SNEGSKA (reference sequence). The CDR3 spells CSGGFGNTIYF. In DNA form, the CDR3 reads TGCAGTGGTGGGTTTGGAAACACCATATATTTT.

This clone showed up just a few times. This sequence joins TRBV25-1 and TRBJ1-1, with D maybe TRBD1 (5 bases). Per germline, CDR1 MGHDK and CDR2 SYGVNS. The CDR3 length is 13 residues. Trimming took 4 bases from V and 1 from J, leaving 7 bases between them. The DNA for the CDR3 is TGTGCCAGCAGTGGGGGCGGGAACACTGAAGCTTTCTTT. This translates into CASSGGGNTEAFF.

This rearrangement joins TRBV2 to TRBJ2-4; a weak D match, TRBD2 (5 bases). From germline, CDR1 is SNHLY and CDR2 FYNNEI. This CDR3 has 12 residues. V was cut by 5 bases and J by 7 bases, with 9 bases left in between. The CDR3 spells CASSRGSNIQYF. CDR3 DNA sequence: TGTGCCAGCAGTCGGGGTTCGAACATTCAGTACTTC.

The chain employs TRBV28 and TRBJ1-1, with D perhaps TRBD1 (6 bases). CDR1 is MDHEN, CDR2 SYDVKM, per germline. Trimming shortened V by 7 bases and J by 0 bases, and 12 bases separated the two germline ends. This CDR3 comprises 14 residues. The CDR3 loop reads CASTAGALNTEAFF. CDR3 sequence (DNA): TGTGCCAGCACAGCAGGGGCTTTGAACACTGAAGCTTTCTTT.

This sequence joins TRBV9 and TRBJ1-3; D is unresolved. V was trimmed by 3 bases and J by 0 bases, leaving 10 bases between them. CDR3 size: 15 residues. From germline, CDR1 is SGDLS and CDR2 YYNGEE. CDR3 bases: TGTGCCAGCAGCGCAACTATCGCCTCTGGAAACACCATATATTTT. Its protein product is CASSATIASGNTIYF.

The CDR3 protein is CASSRTGQDEQYF. In nucleotides, the CDR3 is TGTGCCAGCAGTCGGACGGGACAGGACGAGCAGTACTTC. The chain couples TRBV6-5 to TRBJ2-7; 8 nucleotides match TRBD1. The V and J ends lost 5 bases and 5 bases, in that order; junction bases with no gene match: 5. There are 13 residues in the CDR3. Germline CDR1 and CDR2: MNHEY and SVGAGI.

This clone was seen once. V is TRBV6-5 and J is TRBJ1-2; 9 bases align to TRBD1. The length of the CDR3 is 16 residues. The V gene end was trimmed by 3 bases and the J gene end by 6 bases; junction bases not matched to a gene: 11. The V gene's germline CDR1 is MNHEY and CDR2 SVGAGI. CDR3 sequence (DNA): TGTGCCAGCAGTTATCGGGACAGGGTGGGAGTTAATGGCTACACCTTC. As protein: CASSYRDRVGVNGYTF.

Note on this clone: The same CDR3 is also encoded by other DNA sequences in this sample. This chain connects TRBV7-9 to TRBJ2-7, with TRBD1 as a possible D gene (6 bases). Germline loops: CDR1 SEHNR, CDR2 FQNEAQ (reference sequence). V was trimmed by 0 bases and J by 2 bases, leaving 8 bases between them. The CDR3 consists of 14 residues. The CDR3: CASSLARTAYEQYF. CDR3 DNA: TGTGCCAGCAGCTTAGCCCGGACAGCCTACGAGCAGTACTTC.

The chain combines TRBV2 with TRBJ1-3, with D maybe TRBD1 (5 bases). This CDR3 region has 15 residues. The germline V gene encodes CDR1 SNHLY and CDR2 FYNNEI. Trimming pared 6 bases from V and 5 bases from J, leaving 17 bases between. The CDR3 protein is CASRIGAGDRNTIYF. CDR3 nucleotides: TGTGCCAGCAGGATCGGGGCGGGGGATCGAAACACCATATATTTT.